The 32 T cell receptor beta chains given below trace back to one sample, sequenced in a study of cytomegalovirus exposure and HLA in healthy donors. Produced via immunoSEQ multiplex PCR; TCRdb's table is partial and in-frame only. The sample records some 240,000 clones, around 85% being singletons. The sample taken for sequencing was PBMCs. The receptors were sampled from a woman in her twenties or thirties in good health and CMV-seropositive.

This rearrangement joins TRBV6-5 to TRBJ2-7; D might be TRBD1 (6 bases). Germline CDR1 MNHEY, CDR2 SVGAGI. The CDR3 is made up of 12 amino acids. Trimming cost V 5 bases and J 6 bases, with 11 bases left between them. CDR3 amino acids: CASSVDSREQYF. The CDR3 DNA follows: TGTGCCAGCAGTGTGGACAGCCGCGAGCAGTACTTC.

This chain uses TRBV27 with TRBJ2-7; 11 bases are a match to TRBD1. Germline values: CDR1 MNHEY, CDR2 SMNVEV (reference sequence). Losses at the gene ends were 5 bases for V and 4 bases for J; bases not matched to a gene: 16. The length of the CDR3 is 18 residues. The CDR3 DNA follows: TGTGCCAGCAGTAACTGGCAAGTCGGGACAGGGGGTGGGTACGAGCAGTACTTC. Translating gives CASSNWQVGTGGGYEQYF.

This clone came up a few times. This chain links TRBV6-5 with TRBJ2-7; D is possibly TRBD2 (5 bases). Germline V gives CDR1 MNHEY, CDR2 SVGAGI. Trimming removed 5 bases from V and 1 base from J, with 9 bases in between. The CDR3 is 13 amino acids. The CDR3: CASSPTSSYEQYF. CDR3 bases: TGTGCCAGCAGTCCTACTAGTTCCTACGAGCAGTACTTC.

The V gene is TRBV15, the J gene TRBJ2-2; tentative D call: TRBD1 (6 bases). The CDR3 runs 15 residues. Germline assignment: CDR1 LNHNV and CDR2 YYDKDF (reference sequence). Trimming cost V 2 bases and J 14 bases, with 21 bases left between them. Here the CDR3 reads CATSRLSPGAQALFF. The CDR3 nucleotides are TGTGCCACCAGCAGATTGTCGCCAGGGGCCCAAGCACTGTTTTTT.

This chain joins TRBV2 and TRBJ1-1; 8 positions match TRBD1. The V gene's germline CDR1 is SNHLY and CDR2 FYNNEI. The CDR3 length is 14 residues. The junction had 2 bases not matched to a gene; V was cut back by 2 bases and J by 3 bases. The CDR3 nucleotides are TGTGCCAGCAGTGAACAGGGGGCCTACACTGAAGCTTTCTTT. As protein: CASSEQGAYTEAFF. Using reference TRBV2 and TRBJ1-1 for the parts outside the CDR3, the full variable domain is EPEVTQTPSHQVTQMGQEVILRCVPISNHLYFYWYRQILGQKVEFLVSFYNNEISEKSEIFDDQFSVERPDGSNFTLKIRSTKLEDSAMYFCASSEQGAYTEAFFGQGTRLTVV.

This chain uses TRBV5-1 with TRBJ2-1; 8 bases match TRBD2. The CDR3 has 18 amino acids. From germline, CDR1 is SGHRS and CDR2 YFSETQ. The junction had 20 bases not matched to a gene; V was cut back by 4 bases and J by 8 bases. The CDR3 DNA reads TGCGCCAGCAGCCCGAGAGCGGGCGGGAGGACTCAGGGCGATGAGCAGTTCTTC. This sequence encodes CASSPRAGGRTQGDEQFF.

The CDR3 here is CASSPFGQNSYEQYF. CDR3 DNA sequence: TGCGCCAGCAGTCCGTTTGGTCAGAACTCCTACGAGCAGTACTTC. V is TRBV5-1 and J is TRBJ2-7; no clear D gene. Germline V lookup: CDR1 SGHRS, CDR2 YFSETQ. The CDR3 extends over 15 amino acids. Between the trimmed V and J ends, which lost 5 bases and 0 bases, there was a span of 15 bases.

The CDR3 region is CASSLSGTTGAETQYF. CDR3 sequence (DNA): TGTGCCAGCAGTTTATCGGGAACGACAGGGGCGGAGACCCAGTACTTC. The V call is TRBV27, the J call TRBJ2-5; 8 bases line up with TRBD1. The trim removed 0 bases at V and 5 bases at J, leaving 8 bases unmatched. Germline CDR1 is MNHEY and CDR2 is SMNVEV (reference sequence). The CDR3 length is 16 residues.

This chain joins TRBV28 and TRBJ1-1, with a possible D match to TRBD1 (6 bases). Trimming pared 3 bases from V and 6 bases from J, leaving 14 bases between. CDR3 length: 14 amino acids. CDR1 is MDHEN, CDR2 SYDVKM, per germline. The CDR3 nucleotides are TGTGCCAGCAGTTTCATAATCGGACAGTCTGAAGCTTTCTTT. It yields the protein CASSFIIGQSEAFF.

The chain combines TRBV4-1 with TRBJ2-5; D gene unclear. The germline V gene has CDR1 MGHRA and CDR2 YSYEKL. CDR3 length equals 14 residues. V was clipped by 2 bases and J by 5 bases, with 12 bases between them. The CDR3, as DNA: TGCGCCAGCAGCCAACTACCCCCCGGGGAGACCCAGTACTTC. This codes for CASSQLPPGETQYF.

This clone was counted a few times. V and J are TRBV6-5 and TRBJ2-2; 10 nucleotides match TRBD2. With V trimmed by 0 bases and J by 3 bases, 1 base remained unmatched. This CDR3 is 16 amino acids long. Germline V gene data show CDR1 as MNHEY and CDR2 as SVGAGI. Here the CDR3 reads CASSYSLAGDTGELFF. CDR3 sequence (DNA): TGTGCCAGCAGTTACTCCCTAGCGGGAGACACCGGGGAGCTGTTTTTT.

The chain couples TRBV5-1 to TRBJ1-5, with 8 bases that match TRBD1. CDR3 length: 15 amino acids. CDR1 SGHRS and CDR2 YFSETQ come from the germline V gene. V lost 0 bases, J lost 7 bases, and 6 bases stayed unmatched. The CDR3 DNA reads as TGCGCCAGCAGCTTGGGACAGGGGCCGAACCAGCCCCAGCATTTT. It is translated as CASSLGQGPNQPQHF. Full variable domain (missing parts from reference TRBV5-1 and TRBJ1-5): KAGVTQTPRYLIKTRGQQVTLSCSPISGHRSVSWYQQTPGQGLQFLFEYFSETQRNKGNFPGRFSGRQFSNSRSEMNVSTLELGDSALYLCASSLGQGPNQPQHFGDGTRLSIL.

The chain recombines TRBV5-1 with TRBJ2-3; 8 nucleotides match TRBD2. The germline V gene encodes CDR1 SGHRS and CDR2 YFSETQ. The length of the CDR3 is 16 residues. With V trimmed by 0 bases and J by 2 bases, 5 bases remained unmatched. The CDR3 region has the DNA TGCGCCAGCAGCTTGGCCACGGGAGGGCCCACAGATACGCAGTATTTT. Translating it yields CASSLATGGPTDTQYF.

The CDR3 spells CASSSYQTYNEQFF. The CDR3 DNA reads TGTGCCAGCAGTTCTTACCAGACCTACAATGAGCAGTTCTTC. The chain has TRBV6-5 and TRBJ2-1; no firm D call. Germline CDR1 and CDR2: MNHEY and SVGAGI. The CDR3 consists of 14 residues. Trimming shortened V by 4 bases and J by 2 bases, and 9 bases separated the two germline ends.

The chain is built from TRBV2 and TRBJ1-5, with TRBD1 identical over 8 bases. The V and J ends lost 5 bases and 5 bases, in that order; junction bases with no gene match: 5. This CDR3 comprises 14 residues. CDR1 SNHLY and CDR2 FYNNEI come from the germline V gene. CDR3 bases: TGTGCCAGCAGTCCGGGACAGGAATATCAGCCCCAGCATTTT. Translating gives CASSPGQEYQPQHF.

This clone was seen once. V is TRBV7-8 and J is TRBJ2-5; 10 bases map to TRBD1. J gave up 5 bases and V 7 bases, and 10 bases lay outside the gene matches. The germline V gene encodes CDR1 SGHVS and CDR2 FQNEAQ. There are 15 residues in the CDR3. CDR3 nucleotide sequence: TGTGCCAGCATCTACCGGGACAGGGGTATCGAGACCCAGTACTTC. This sequence encodes CASIYRDRGIETQYF.

This clone was counted a single time. The chain recombines TRBV7-2 with TRBJ2-1, with D maybe TRBD2 (6 bases). This CDR3 region has 14 residues. The V end was cut by 2 bases, the J end by 5 bases, with 10 bases between. The germline gives CDR1 SGHTA, CDR2 FQGNSA. This CDR3 reads CASSLRGEHNEQFF. The DNA for the CDR3 is TGTGCCAGCAGCTTACGCGGGGAGCACAATGAGCAGTTCTTC.

The V gene is TRBV9, the J gene TRBJ2-3; TRBD2 might be the D (6 bases). V gave up 0 bases and J gave up 3 bases, with 8 bases separating them. This CDR3 region has 14 residues. The germline gives CDR1 SGDLS, CDR2 YYNGEE. The DNA of the CDR3 is TGTGCCAGCAGCGTAGATCTAGCGACAGATACGCAGTATTTT. Protein: CASSVDLATDTQYF.

The CDR3 DNA reads TGTGCCAGCAGCCCCCTAGTAGGTGAGCAGTTCTTC. Its translation is CASSPLVGEQFF. V is TRBV5-4 and J is TRBJ2-1; D gene ambiguous. The CDR3 runs to 12 residues. The germline CDR1 and CDR2 sequences are SGHNT and YYREEE (reference sequence). V lost 4 bases to trimming and J lost 9 bases, with 11 bases between them. Supplemented by reference TRBV5-4 and TRBJ2-1, the full variable domain reads ETGVTQSPTHLIKTRGQQVTLRCSSQSGHNTVSWYQQALGQGPQFIFQYYREEENGRGNFPPRFSGLQFPNYSSELNVNALELDDSALYLCASSPLVGEQFFGPGTRLTVL.

The chain has TRBV6-1 and TRBJ2-7; D unclear. V was shortened by 5 bases and J by 4 bases, with 12 bases between the two germline ends. This CDR3 is built from 13 residues. Germline CDR1 and CDR2: MNHNS and SASEGT. This CDR3 is CASSLDLVYEQYF. In DNA, the CDR3 is TGTGCCAGCAGTCTTGATTTAGTTTACGAGCAGTACTTC.

This clone was counted between two and nine times. This rearrangement joins TRBV2 to TRBJ2-3, with D uncertain. This CDR3 region has 15 residues. Germline assignment: CDR1 SNHLY and CDR2 FYNNEI. V lost 5 bases and J lost 6, with 18 bases in between. The CDR3 loop reads CASSRLGTRSDTQYF. CDR3 sequence (DNA): TGTGCCAGCAGTCGCCTTGGTACCAGGTCGGATACGCAGTATTTT.

The chain employs TRBV6-5 and TRBJ2-7; 7 nucleotides agree with TRBD2. Trimming at V came to 5 bases and at J to 3 bases, leaving 4 bases not matched to a gene. Looked up from germline, CDR1 is MNHEY and CDR2 is SVGAGI. This CDR3 comprises 13 residues. In DNA form, the CDR3 reads TGTGCCAGCAGTACCGGGACTAACTACGAGCAGTACTTC. This gives the protein CASSTGTNYEQYF.

The chain joins TRBV30 to TRBJ1-2; D is undetermined. The V end was cut by 0 bases, the J end by 10 bases, with 12 bases between. Germline-derived CDR1 and CDR2 are GTSNPN and SVGIG (reference sequence). The CDR3 length is 12 residues. CDR3 sequence (DNA): TGTGCCTGGAGTGTGCGGCCCCGGGACTACACCTTC. Protein product: CAWSVRPRDYTF. Full variable domain (outside the CDR3, taken from reference TRBV30 and TRBJ1-2): SQTIHQWPATLVQPVGSPLSLECTVEGTSNPNLYWYRQAAGRGLQLLFYSVGIGQISSEVPQNLSASRPQDRQFILSSKKLLLSDSGFYLCAWSVRPRDYTFGSGTRLTVV.

The rearrangement joins TRBV19 to TRBJ2-5; 7 bases line up with TRBD1. The CDR3 consists of 15 residues. J was trimmed by 2 bases and V by 6 bases; bases with no gene match: 9. CDR1 is LNHDA and CDR2 is SQIVND in the germline V gene (reference sequence). In DNA form, the CDR3 reads TGTGCCAGTAGGGCCGGGGACAGATATCAAGAGACCCAGTACTTC. This gives the protein CASRAGDRYQETQYF.

This chain connects TRBV14 to TRBJ2-3; the D is unclear. The V end was cut by 4 bases, the J end by 6 bases, with 5 bases between. CDR1 and CDR2 from the germline V gene are SGHDN and FVKESK. The CDR3 contains 11 residues. DNA of the CDR3: TGTGCCAGCAGCCGCAGGGATACGCAGTATTTT. Encoded protein: CASSRRDTQYF.

The DNA for the CDR3 is TGTGCCAGCAGCGGGACTAGCGGGAGCCAAGAGACCCAGTACTTC. As protein: CASSGTSGSQETQYF. The V gene is TRBV2, the J gene TRBJ2-5; 14 nucleotides match TRBD2. V trimming: 6 bases; J trimming: 1 base; junction bases outside the gene matches: 1. Germline V gene data show CDR1 as SNHLY and CDR2 as FYNNEI. The length of the CDR3 is 15 residues.

The CDR3: CASSPDSGVNTEAFF. In DNA form, the CDR3 reads TGCGCCAGCAGCCCCGATAGCGGGGTGAACACTGAAGCTTTCTTT. The genes are TRBV5-1 and TRBJ1-1; unclear D gene. With 4 bases removed from V and 0 bases from J, the gap between germline ends came to 13 bases. Looked up from germline, CDR1 is SGHRS and CDR2 is YFSETQ. CDR3 length: 15 residues.

CDR3 coding DNA: TGTGCCAGCAGCGGGGGACTTCTCAGCCGCGGCTACACCTTC. It is translated as CASSGGLLSRGYTF. The chain couples TRBV11-2 to TRBJ1-2; perhaps TRBD1 as D (5 bases). This CDR3 comprises 14 residues. The germline CDR1 and CDR2 sequences are SGHAT and FQNNGV. The germline V and J ends were trimmed by 5 bases and 8 bases, with 18 bases remaining between them.

The V call is TRBV5-1, the J call TRBJ2-3; 9 bases align to TRBD1. With V trimmed by 3 bases and J by 3 bases, 2 bases remained unmatched. CDR3 length: 14 amino acids. Germline V gene lookup returns CDR1 SGHRS and CDR2 YFSETQ. The CDR3 DNA sequence: TGCGCCAGCAGCTGGGGACAGGGTACAGATACGCAGTATTTT. It is translated as CASSWGQGTDTQYF.

This sequence joins TRBV5-1 and TRBJ2-1; 7 bases are shared with TRBD2. The junction had 8 bases not matched to a gene; V was cut back by 7 bases and J by 10 bases. The CDR3 totals 12 residues. From germline, CDR1 is SGHRS and CDR2 YFSETQ. Written as DNA, the CDR3 is TGCGCCAGCTCGGCCCCTAGCGGAGAGCAGTTCTTC. It is translated as CASSAPSGEQFF.

This clone occurred a few times. The CDR3 sequence is CSVAPFGLAGQPGELFF. CDR3 bases: TGCAGCGTTGCTCCTTTCGGTCTAGCGGGACAGCCCGGGGAGCTGTTTTTT. The rearrangement joins TRBV29-1 to TRBJ2-2; TRBD2 matches at 9 bases. Trimming cost V 4 bases and J 6 bases; bases outside gene matches: 15. Germline lookup yields CDR1 SQVTM and CDR2 ANQGSEA. The CDR3 is 17 residues long.

The chain joins TRBV29-1 to TRBJ2-1; 11 positions match TRBD2. The V gene end was trimmed by 3 bases and the J gene end by 2 bases; junction bases not matched to a gene: 3. The CDR3 length is 15 residues. The germline CDR1 and CDR2 sequences are SQVTM and ANQGSEA. In DNA form, the CDR3 reads TGCAGCGTTGATGGGACTAGCGGTACCTACAATGAGCAGTTCTTC. Protein: CSVDGTSGTYNEQFF.